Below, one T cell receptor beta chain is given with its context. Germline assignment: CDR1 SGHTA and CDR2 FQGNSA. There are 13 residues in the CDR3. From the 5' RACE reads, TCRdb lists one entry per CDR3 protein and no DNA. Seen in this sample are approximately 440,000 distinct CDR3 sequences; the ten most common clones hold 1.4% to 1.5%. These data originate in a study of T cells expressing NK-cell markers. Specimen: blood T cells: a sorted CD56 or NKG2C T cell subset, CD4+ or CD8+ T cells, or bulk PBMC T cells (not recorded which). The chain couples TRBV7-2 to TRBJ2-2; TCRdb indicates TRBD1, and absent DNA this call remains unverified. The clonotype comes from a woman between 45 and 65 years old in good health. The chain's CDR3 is CASSYDRWGELFF.